The 5 T cell receptor beta chains reported below all come from one sample, sequenced in a study of T cell repertoires in cytomegalovirus infection. TCRdb re-derived calls from the reads in MiXCR, one entry per CDR3 protein. The repertoire includes 900,000 to 950,000 distinct CDR3 sequences, roughly 30% of them detected once, and about an eighth sits in the top ten. Their antigen targets remain unknown. Sequenced here: cultured CD8+ T cells from PBMCs, sampled from culture after CMV antigen stimulation. These TCRs come from a human donor in good health (CMV status not recorded). Some clones in this sample may be carry-over from other donors' samples.

CDR3 in amino acids: CASRRNGEETQYF. The DNA of the CDR3 is TGTGCCAGCCGGCGTAACGGTGAAGAGACCCAGTACTTC. This rearrangement joins TRBV9 to TRBJ2-5, with D uncertain. CDR3 length: 13 residues. Germline V gene data show CDR1 as SGDLS and CDR2 as YYNGEE. V gave up 7 bases and J gave up 3 bases, with 13 bases separating them.

The chain uses TRBV29-1 and TRBJ2-7; no clear D gene. V was clipped by 1 base and J by 0 bases, with 13 bases between them. Germline lookup yields CDR1 SQVTM and CDR2 ANQGSEA. This CDR3 has 15 amino acids. As DNA, the CDR3 is TGCAGCGTTGAAGCGTGGCGGAAGAGCTCCTACGAGCAGTACTTC. This gives the protein CSVEAWRKSSYEQYF.

The chain links TRBV4-2 to TRBJ2-2; D may be TRBD1 (6 bases). The CDR3 length is 14 residues. CDR1 and CDR2 (germline): LGHNA, YNFKEQ. V shed 4 bases and J shed 5 bases, with 11 bases lying between them. In DNA, the CDR3 is TGTGCCAGCAGCCCGTACAGGGAAACCGGGGAGCTGTTTTTT. It codes for CASSPYRETGELFF.

The gene calls are TRBV20-1 and TRBJ1-2; unclear D gene. This CDR3 comprises 14 residues. Per the germline V gene, CDR1 is DFQATT and CDR2 is SNEGSKA (reference sequence). The V and J ends lost 4 bases and 3 bases respectively, with 15 bases between them. The CDR3 protein is CSAKMGALHYGYTF. The CDR3 bases are TGCAGTGCTAAGATGGGAGCCCTCCACTATGGCTACACCTTC.

The chain recombines TRBV27 with TRBJ1-2; 8 bases are a match to TRBD1. Germline V gene sequence: CDR1 MNHEY, CDR2 SMNVEV (reference sequence). The CDR3 is 16 residues long. V lost 8 bases and J lost 6; bases outside the gene matches: 17. In DNA form, the CDR3 reads TGTGCCAGCGGAGTTGACGGGACAGGCTGGGAAGATGGCTACACCTTC. Translated, it gives CASGVDGTGWEDGYTF.